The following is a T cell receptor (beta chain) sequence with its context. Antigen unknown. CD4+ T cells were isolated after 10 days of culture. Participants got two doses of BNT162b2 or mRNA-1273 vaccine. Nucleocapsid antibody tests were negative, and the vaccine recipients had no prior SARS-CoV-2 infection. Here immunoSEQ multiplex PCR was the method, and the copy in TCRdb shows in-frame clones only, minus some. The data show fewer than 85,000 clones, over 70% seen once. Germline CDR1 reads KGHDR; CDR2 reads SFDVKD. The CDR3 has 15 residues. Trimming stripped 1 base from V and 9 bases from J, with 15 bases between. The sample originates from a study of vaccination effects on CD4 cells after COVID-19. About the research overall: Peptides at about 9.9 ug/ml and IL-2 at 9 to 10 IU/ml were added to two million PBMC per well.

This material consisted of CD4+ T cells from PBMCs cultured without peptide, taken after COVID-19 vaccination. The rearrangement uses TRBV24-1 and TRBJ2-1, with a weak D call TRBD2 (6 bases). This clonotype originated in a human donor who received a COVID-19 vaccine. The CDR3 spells CATSDLGKGLTEQFF. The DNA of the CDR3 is TGTGCCACCAGTGATTTAGGTAAGGGACTGACTGAGCAGTTCTTC.